The 12 T cell receptor beta chains below all came from one sample that was sequenced in a study of blood T cell repertoires in COVID-19. TCRdb's table, derived via immunoSEQ multiplex PCR, lists solely in-frame clones and lacks some. Here the sample spans about 210,000 clones, approximately 81% being singletons. The sample was PBMCs or T cells enriched from blood (not recorded which). The source of these receptors is a woman between 50 and 59 years old with acute COVID-19.

In its sample, this clone was seen many times. The chain employs TRBV12-3 or TRBV12-4 and TRBJ1-2, with D tentatively TRBD1 (5 bases). Between the trimmed V and J ends, which lost 6 bases and 7 bases, there was a span of 15 bases. This CDR3 region has 13 residues. In DNA, the CDR3 is TGTGCCAGCAGACCGAGACAGTCCGGTGGCTACACCTTC. It specifies CASRPRQSGGYTF.

V gene TRBV6-2 or TRBV6-3 combines with J gene TRBJ1-1; D may be TRBD1 (6 bases). V shed 4 bases and J shed 1 base, with 22 bases lying between them. The CDR3 is 18 residues long. CDR1 is MNHEY and CDR2 is SVGEGT in the germline V gene. The CDR3 region is CASSFNHRTGNQNTEAFF. The CDR3 DNA sequence: TGTGCCAGCAGTTTCAACCACCGAACAGGGAACCAGAACACTGAAGCTTTCTTT.

The chain joins TRBV6-5 to TRBJ2-1; D uncertain. The CDR3 covers 12 residues. V lost 6 bases and J lost 7, with 10 bases in between. Germline V lookup: CDR1 MNHEY, CDR2 SVGAGI. The CDR3 nucleotides read TGTGCCAGCAGGCGCGGCGGAAATGAGCAGTTCTTC. Its translation: CASRRGGNEQFF.

This chain uses TRBV6-5 with TRBJ2-3; TRBD2 is a possible D gene (5 bases). Trimming removed 10 bases at V and 4 bases at J, with 15 bases between. CDR3 length: 13 amino acids. CDR1 is MNHEY, CDR2 SVGAGI, per germline. CDR3 bases: TGTGCCATAAAGGGAGTACCAGCAGATACGCAGTATTTT. Its protein is CAIKGVPADTQYF.

The rearrangement uses TRBV18 and TRBJ2-2; D gene uncertain. The ends were cut back, 3 bases at V and 1 base at J, with 9 bases in the middle. CDR1 is KGHSH and CDR2 is LQKENI in the germline V gene. The CDR3 sequence is 15 residues long. CDR3 nucleotides: TGTGCCAGCTCACCTGTAAGCGAGAACACCGGGGAGCTGTTTTTT. Translation: CASSPVSENTGELFF.

The genes are TRBV10-3 and TRBJ2-7; 7 bases match TRBD2. V shed 8 bases, J shed 3 bases, and the junction held 4 bases outside the gene matches. The CDR3 is 12 residues long. The germline CDR1 and CDR2 sequences are ENHRY and SYGVKD. In DNA form, the CDR3 reads TGTGCCATCGGACTAGGGAACTACGAGCAGTACTTC. It codes for CAIGLGNYEQYF.

This CDR3 is CASSLDSNRMRNSPLHF. The DNA for the CDR3 is TGTGCCAGCAGCTTAGATTCAAACAGGATGAGGAATTCACCCCTCCACTTT. The chain joins TRBV7-2 to TRBJ1-6, with a possible D match to TRBD1 (5 bases). Trimming cost V 1 base and J 7 bases, with 17 bases left between them. From germline, CDR1 is SGHTA and CDR2 FQGNSA. This CDR3 has 17 amino acids.

The CDR3 loop reads CASSQERLAGQETQYF. The CDR3 DNA follows: TGTGCCAGCAGCCAGGAAAGACTAGCGGGACAAGAGACCCAGTACTTC. This rearrangement joins TRBV4-2 to TRBJ2-5; 11 nucleotides match TRBD2. Germline lookup yields CDR1 LGHNA and CDR2 YNFKEQ. The CDR3 contains 16 residues. Losses at the gene ends were 3 bases for V and 2 bases for J; bases not matched to a gene: 5.

The chain uses TRBV2 and TRBJ2-1, with D perhaps TRBD1 (5 bases). The V gene's germline CDR1 is SNHLY and CDR2 FYNNEI. The CDR3 loop spans 14 amino acids. Trimming shortened V by 2 bases and J by 10 bases, and 15 bases separated the two germline ends. CDR3 in amino acids: CASSELSTVPEQFF. The CDR3, as DNA: TGTGCCAGCAGTGAACTCTCGACAGTACCCGAGCAGTTCTTC. Variable domain in full (rest from reference TRBV2 and TRBJ2-1): EPEVTQTPSHQVTQMGQEVILRCVPISNHLYFYWYRQILGQKVEFLVSFYNNEISEKSEIFDDQFSVERPDGSNFTLKIRSTKLEDSAMYFCASSELSTVPEQFFGPGTRLTVL.

The chain is built from TRBV6-2 or TRBV6-3 and TRBJ1-1; 9 nucleotides match TRBD1. The germline V gene has CDR1 MNHEY and CDR2 SVGEGT. The CDR3 totals 15 residues. J gave up 10 bases and V 2 bases, and 11 bases lay outside the gene matches. As DNA, the CDR3 is TGTGCCAGCAGTTACACAGGGGGCGCAGGTGCCCCAGCTTTCTTT. Its translation: CASSYTGGAGAPAFF.

This clone was recorded a few times. The chain combines TRBV6-5 with TRBJ2-7; 10 positions agree with TRBD1. The CDR3 totals 16 residues. Germline V gives CDR1 MNHEY, CDR2 SVGAGI. V dropped 0 bases and J dropped 5; count of bases not matched to a gene: 7. CDR3 in DNA: TGTGCCAGCAGTTACTCGACAGGGGGCATTTCCGACGAGCAGTACTTC. It is translated as CASSYSTGGISDEQYF.

V and J are TRBV27 and TRBJ1-6; no firm D call. V lost 2 bases, J lost 3 bases, and 5 bases lay in between. Looked up from germline, CDR1 is MNHEY and CDR2 is SMNVEV (reference sequence). The CDR3 extends over 14 amino acids. CDR3 DNA sequence: TGTGCCAGCAGTTTACGGGACTATAATTCACCCCTCCACTTT. It is translated as CASSLRDYNSPLHF.